The 2 T cell receptor beta chains in this list originate from one sample, sequenced in a study of shared clonotypes between healthy human individuals. The naive CD8 subset, CD45RO-negative cells positively selected for CCR7, excluded terminally differentiated effector memory CD45RA+ cells. Repertoires were generated with immunoSEQ multiplex PCR, while TCRdb's copy carries only in-frame clones and drops some. The sample shows about 2.1 million clones, around 95% of them seen only once. Sequencing input: naive CD8+ T cells from PBMCs. The receptors derive from a man younger than 35 in good health. Some clones in this sample may be carry-over from other donors' samples.

This clone was counted a single time. The sample carries other DNA sequences with the same CDR3. V gene TRBV6-1 combines with J gene TRBJ2-2; D perhaps matches TRBD2 (7 bases). V was pared by 4 bases and J by 0 bases, with 15 bases between. Germline CDR1 MNHNS, CDR2 SASEGT. This CDR3 is 17 amino acids long. In DNA form, the CDR3 reads TGTGCCAGCAGTGTCGGTGTAGGGGGGGCGAACACCGGGGAGCTGTTTTTT. Its protein product is CASSVGVGGANTGELFF.

The V gene is TRBV7-8, the J gene TRBJ2-1; TRBD2 matches at 8 bases. CDR3 length equals 16 residues. The germline CDR1 and CDR2 sequences are SGHVS and FQNEAQ. Germline trimming cut 5 bases from V and 4 bases from J; bases unmatched to any gene: 10. The CDR3 DNA sequence: TGTGCCAGCAGCCCGCTGGGACGGGAGGGATACAATGAGCAGTTCTTC. Amino acid sequence: CASSPLGREGYNEQFF.